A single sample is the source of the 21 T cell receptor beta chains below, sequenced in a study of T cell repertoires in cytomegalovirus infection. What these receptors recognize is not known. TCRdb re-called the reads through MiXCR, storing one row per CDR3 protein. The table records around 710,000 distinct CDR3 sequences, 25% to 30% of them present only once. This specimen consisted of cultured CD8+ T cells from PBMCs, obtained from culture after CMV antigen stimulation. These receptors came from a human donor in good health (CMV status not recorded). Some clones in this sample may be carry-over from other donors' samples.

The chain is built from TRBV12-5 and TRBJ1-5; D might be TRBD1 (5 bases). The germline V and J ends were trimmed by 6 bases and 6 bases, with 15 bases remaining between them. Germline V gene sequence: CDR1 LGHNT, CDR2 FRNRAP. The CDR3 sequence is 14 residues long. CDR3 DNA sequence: TGTGCTAGTGGGCACGCAGGGACGGGTCAGCCCCAGCATTTT. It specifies CASGHAGTGQPQHF.

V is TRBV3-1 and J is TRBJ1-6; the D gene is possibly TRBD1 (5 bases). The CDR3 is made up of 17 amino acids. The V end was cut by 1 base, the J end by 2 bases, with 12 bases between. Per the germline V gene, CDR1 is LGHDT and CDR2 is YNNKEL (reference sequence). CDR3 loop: CASSQAGQGPYNSPLHF. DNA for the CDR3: TGTGCCAGCAGCCAAGCGGGGCAGGGCCCCTATAATTCACCCCTCCACTTT.

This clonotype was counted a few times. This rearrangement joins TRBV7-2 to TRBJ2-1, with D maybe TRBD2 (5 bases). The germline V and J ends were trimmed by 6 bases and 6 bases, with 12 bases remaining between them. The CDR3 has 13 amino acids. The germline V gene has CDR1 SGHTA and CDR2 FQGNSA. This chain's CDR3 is CASRIGGSNEQFF. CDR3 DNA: TGTGCCAGCAGGATAGGAGGTAGCAATGAGCAGTTCTTC.

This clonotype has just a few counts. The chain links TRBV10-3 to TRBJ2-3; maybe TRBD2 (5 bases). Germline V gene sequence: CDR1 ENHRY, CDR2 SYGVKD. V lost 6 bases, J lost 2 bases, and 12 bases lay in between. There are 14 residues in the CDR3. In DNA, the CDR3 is TGTGCCATCAGGTTCGAGGACTTCACAGATACGCAGTATTTT. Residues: CAIRFEDFTDTQYF.

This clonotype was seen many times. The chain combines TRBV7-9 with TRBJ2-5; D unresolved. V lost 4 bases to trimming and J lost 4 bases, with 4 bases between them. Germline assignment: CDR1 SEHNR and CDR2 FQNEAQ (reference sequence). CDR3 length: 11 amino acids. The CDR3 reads CASSSRETQYF. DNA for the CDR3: TGTGCCAGCAGCTCAAGAGAGACCCAGTACTTC.

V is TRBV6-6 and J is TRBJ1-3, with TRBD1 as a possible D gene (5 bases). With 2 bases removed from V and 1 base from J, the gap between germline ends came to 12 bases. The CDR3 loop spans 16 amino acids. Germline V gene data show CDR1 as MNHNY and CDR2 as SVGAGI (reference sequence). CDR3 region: CASSYPLGVSGNTIYF. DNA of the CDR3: TGTGCCAGCAGTTACCCTCTAGGGGTTTCTGGAAACACCATATATTTT.

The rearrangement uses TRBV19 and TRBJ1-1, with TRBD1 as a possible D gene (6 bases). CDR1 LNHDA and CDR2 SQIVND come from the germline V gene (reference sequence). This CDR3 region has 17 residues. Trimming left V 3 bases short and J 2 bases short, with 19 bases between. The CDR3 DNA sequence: TGTGCCAGTAGTATTTTCTCGGGGGGGCCCCCAAACACTGAAGCTTTCTTT. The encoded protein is CASSIFSGGPPNTEAFF.

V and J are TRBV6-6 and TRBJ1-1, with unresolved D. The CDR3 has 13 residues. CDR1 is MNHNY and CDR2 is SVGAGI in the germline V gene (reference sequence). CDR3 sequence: CVVQAYLNTEAFF. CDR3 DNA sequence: TGTGTCGTCCAGGCTTACTTGAACACTGAAGCTTTCTTT.

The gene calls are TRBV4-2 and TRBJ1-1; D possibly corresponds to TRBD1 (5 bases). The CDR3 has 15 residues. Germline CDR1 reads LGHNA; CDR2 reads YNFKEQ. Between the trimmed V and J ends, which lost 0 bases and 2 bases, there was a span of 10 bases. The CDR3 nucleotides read TGTGCCAGCAGCCAAGATCCAGGGCATAACACTGAAGCTTTCTTT. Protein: CASSQDPGHNTEAFF.

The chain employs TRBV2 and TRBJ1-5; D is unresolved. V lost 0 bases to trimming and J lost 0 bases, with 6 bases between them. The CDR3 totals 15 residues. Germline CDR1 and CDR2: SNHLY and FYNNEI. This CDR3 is CASSEARYSNQPQHF. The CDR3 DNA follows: TGTGCCAGCAGTGAAGCCAGATATAGCAATCAGCCCCAGCATTTT.

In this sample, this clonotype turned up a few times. CDR3 coding DNA: TGTGCCACCAGCAGGGGGGCGGGATTAGAGCAGCCCCAGCATTTT. This translates into CATSRGAGLEQPQHF. V usage is TRBV15 and J usage is TRBJ1-5; perhaps TRBD1 as D (6 bases). V was shortened by 3 bases and J by 7 bases, with 16 bases between the two germline ends. CDR1 LNHNV and CDR2 YYDKDF come from the germline V gene (reference sequence). The CDR3 sequence is 15 residues long. The whole variable domain, remainder taken from reference TRBV15 and TRBJ1-5, is DAMVIQNPRYQVTQFGKPVTLSCSQTLNHNVMYWYQQKSSQAPKLLFHYYDKDFNNEADTPDNFQSRRPNTSFCFLDIRSPGLGDTAMYLCATSRGAGLEQPQHFGDGTRLSIL.

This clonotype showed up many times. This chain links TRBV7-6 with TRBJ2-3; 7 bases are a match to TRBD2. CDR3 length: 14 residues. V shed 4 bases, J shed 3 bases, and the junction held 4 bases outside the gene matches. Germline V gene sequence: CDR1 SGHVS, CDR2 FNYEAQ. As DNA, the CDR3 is TGTGCCAGCAGCTGGACGGGGGGTACAGATACGCAGTATTTT. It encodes CASSWTGGTDTQYF.

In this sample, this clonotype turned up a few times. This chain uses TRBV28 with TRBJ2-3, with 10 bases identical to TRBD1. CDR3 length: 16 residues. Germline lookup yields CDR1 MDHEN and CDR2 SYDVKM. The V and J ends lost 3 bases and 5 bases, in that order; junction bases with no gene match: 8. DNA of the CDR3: TGTGCCAGCAGTTTCCCCGGGACAGGGGAGGGAGATACGCAGTATTTT. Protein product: CASSFPGTGEGDTQYF.

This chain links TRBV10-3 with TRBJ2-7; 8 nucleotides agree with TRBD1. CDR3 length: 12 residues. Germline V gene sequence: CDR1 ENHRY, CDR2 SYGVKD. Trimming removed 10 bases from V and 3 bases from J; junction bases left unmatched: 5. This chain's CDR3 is CATDRGNYEQYF. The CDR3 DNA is TGTGCCACCGACAGGGGTAACTACGAGCAGTACTTC.

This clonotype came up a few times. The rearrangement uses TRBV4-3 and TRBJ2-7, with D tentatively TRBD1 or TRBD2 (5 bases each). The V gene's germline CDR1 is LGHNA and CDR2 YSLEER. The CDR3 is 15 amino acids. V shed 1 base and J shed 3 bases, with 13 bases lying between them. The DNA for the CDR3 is TGCGCCAGCAGCCAAGTCCAGGGAGAGAACTACGAGCAGTACTTC. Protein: CASSQVQGENYEQYF.

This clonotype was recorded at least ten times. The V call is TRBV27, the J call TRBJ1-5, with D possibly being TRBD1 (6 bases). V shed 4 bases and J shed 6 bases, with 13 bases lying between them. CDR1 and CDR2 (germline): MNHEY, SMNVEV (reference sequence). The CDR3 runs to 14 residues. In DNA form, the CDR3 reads TGTGCCAGCAGTTCTAGACAGGATAGTCAGCCCCAGCATTTT. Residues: CASSSRQDSQPQHF.

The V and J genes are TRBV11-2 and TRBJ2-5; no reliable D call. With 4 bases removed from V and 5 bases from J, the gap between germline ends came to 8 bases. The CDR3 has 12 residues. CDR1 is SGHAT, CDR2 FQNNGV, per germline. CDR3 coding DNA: TGTGCCAGCAGCTCGAGATACGAGACCCAGTACTTC. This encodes CASSSRYETQYF.

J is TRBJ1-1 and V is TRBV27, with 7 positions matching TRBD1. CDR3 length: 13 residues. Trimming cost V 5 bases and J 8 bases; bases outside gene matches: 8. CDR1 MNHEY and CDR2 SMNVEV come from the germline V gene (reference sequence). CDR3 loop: CASSPYGQEEAFF. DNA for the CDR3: TGTGCCAGCAGTCCCTACGGACAGGAGGAAGCTTTCTTT.

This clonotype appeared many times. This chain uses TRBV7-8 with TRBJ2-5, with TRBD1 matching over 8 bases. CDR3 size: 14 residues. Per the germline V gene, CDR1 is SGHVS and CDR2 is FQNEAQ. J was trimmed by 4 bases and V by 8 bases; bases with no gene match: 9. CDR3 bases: TGTGCCAGCCGACCGGACAGGGTGGGAGAGACCCAGTACTTC. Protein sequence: CASRPDRVGETQYF.

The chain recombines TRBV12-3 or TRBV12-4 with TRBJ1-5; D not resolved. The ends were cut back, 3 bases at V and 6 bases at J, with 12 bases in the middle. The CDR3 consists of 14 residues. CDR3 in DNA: TGTGCCAGCAGTTTCTTGAGTTGGGTTCAGCCCCAGCATTTT. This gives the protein CASSFLSWVQPQHF.

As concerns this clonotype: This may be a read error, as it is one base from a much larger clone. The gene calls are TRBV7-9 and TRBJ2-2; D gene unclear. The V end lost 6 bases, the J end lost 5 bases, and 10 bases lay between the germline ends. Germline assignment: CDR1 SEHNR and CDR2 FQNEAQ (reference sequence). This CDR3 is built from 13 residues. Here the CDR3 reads CASSRTATGELFF. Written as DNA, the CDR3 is TGTGCCAGCAGTCGAACGGCGACCGGGGAGCTGTTTTTT.